The 16 T cell receptor beta chains given below trace back to one sample, sequenced in a study of tumor-infiltrating lymphocytes in primary liver carcinoma. DNA and RNA were both co-extracted from 20-30 mg of bulk tissue that had not been sorted. The researchers produced TCR beta cDNA from approximately 460 ng total RNA with a constant-region primer. A slightly modified ARM-PCR protocol with three nested multiplex PCR rounds produced these TCR beta libraries. Amplification in the first two PCR rounds was performed using TRBV1-TRBV30 forward primers and a C-beta reverse primer for 9 to 11 cycles each. Via MiXCR, TCRdb re-called the multiplex PCR reads, giving one row per CDR3 protein. The sample holds tens of thousands of distinct CDR3 sequences, 70% to 80% seen once. Sample: liver tumor tissue from sampling region 4. As to subset: tumor region T4, right-lateral pole. Source of these receptors: an older woman with primary liver carcinoma and hepatitis B virus infection.

The table lists this clonotype with many counts. The rearrangement uses TRBV4-1 and TRBJ1-2; 10 bases are shared with TRBD1. The V gene end was trimmed by 2 bases and the J gene end by 3 bases; junction bases not matched to a gene: 6. CDR3 size: 16 residues. Germline loops: CDR1 MGHRA, CDR2 YSYEKL. CDR3 coding DNA: TGCGCCAGCAGCCAACCCCGACAGGGGGCTTACTATGGCTACACCTTC. Its translation is CASSQPRQGAYYGYTF.

Concerning this clonotype itself: No conserved phenylalanine or tryptophan ends this CDR3, so it is likely a read error. This chain links TRBV7-9 with TRBJ2-5; a possible D gene is TRBD2 (5 bases). The CDR3 has 14 residues. Trimming shortened V by 3 bases and J by 0 bases, and 8 bases separated the two germline ends. The V gene's germline CDR1 is SEHNR and CDR2 FQNEAQ (reference sequence). As DNA, the CDR3 is TGTGCCAGCAGCTTGATGAGGGACCAAGAGACCCAGTACCTC. This translates into CASSLMRDQETQYL.

In the case of this clonotype: The junction differs from germline at one of its ends, possibly a read error. V gene TRBV5-6 combines with J gene TRBJ1-5; D possibly corresponds to TRBD1 (6 bases). This CDR3 has 16 amino acids. Germline CDR1 is SGHDT and CDR2 is YYEEEE. The CDR3 region has the DNA TGTGCCAGCGGCTTGGCCGGGTCAGGGGACAATCAGCCCCAGCATTTT. Protein: CASGLAGSGDNQPQHF. Full variable domain (rest looked up from reference TRBV5-6 and TRBJ1-5): DAGVTQSPTHLIKTRGQQVTLRCSPKSGHDTVSWYQQALGQGPQFIFQYYEEEERQRGNFPDRFSGHQFPNYSSELNVNALLLGDSALYLCASGLAGSGDNQPQHFGDGTRLSIL.

This chain links TRBV20-1 with TRBJ2-5; 11 bases match TRBD1. CDR1 and CDR2 from the germline V gene are DFQATT and SNEGSKA (reference sequence). This CDR3 has 16 amino acids. V shed 0 bases and J 5 bases; nucleotides not matched to a gene: 8. CDR3 region: CSARDDGQGARETQYF. The CDR3 coding sequence is TGCAGTGCTAGAGATGACGGACAGGGGGCGCGGGAGACCCAGTACTTC.

This chain connects TRBV28 to TRBJ1-1, with 9 positions matching TRBD1. The CDR3 has 14 amino acids. V was pared by 10 bases and J by 4 bases, with 10 bases of the junction left unmatched. The germline gives CDR1 MDHEN, CDR2 SYDVKM. The CDR3 is CANWTGDGGTEAFF. As DNA, the CDR3 is TGTGCCAATTGGACAGGGGATGGAGGCACTGAAGCTTTCTTT.

Regarding this clonotype: A read error may produce the germline difference seen at one junction end. The J gene is TRBJ2-1, the V gene TRBV11-2, with unresolved D. This CDR3 is 16 amino acids long. Germline CDR1 is SGHAT and CDR2 is FQNNGV. In DNA, the CDR3 is TGTGCCAGCAGCCCCGGGCTAGTGGGCGTTTACAGTGAGCAGTTCTTC. Amino acid sequence: CASSPGLVGVYSEQFF.

Details on this clonotype: One end of the junction varies from germline; a read error may be responsible. The chain combines TRBV11-2 with TRBJ2-1; 11 nucleotides line up with TRBD2. Germline V gene data show CDR1 as SGHAT and CDR2 as FQNNGV. The CDR3 has 17 residues. CDR3 sequence (DNA): TGTGTCAGCAGAAGGAGACTAGCGGGAAGGCCGTGGGATGAGCAGCTCTTC. Its translation: CVSRRRLAGRPWDEQLF.

Ten or more counts support this clonotype. The chain combines TRBV7-8 with TRBJ2-7, with D perhaps matching TRBD1 (6 bases). V was trimmed by 2 bases and J by 5 bases, leaving 13 bases between them. The CDR3 loop spans 14 amino acids. The germline gives CDR1 SGHVS, CDR2 FQNEAQ. CDR3 in amino acids: CASSLRQAVDEQYF. CDR3 DNA sequence: TGTGCCAGCAGCTTAAGACAGGCCGTCGACGAGCAGTACTTC.

This clonotype was counted a single time. The junction departs from the called germline gene at one end, perhaps through a read error. This CDR3 is CSVEDRAYTGEMFF. CDR3 in DNA: TGCAGCGTTGAAGACAGGGCTTACACCGGGGAGATGTTTTTT. The chain combines TRBV29-1 with TRBJ2-2; either TRBD1 or TRBD2 may supply D (5 bases each). Germline-derived CDR1 and CDR2 are SQVTM and ANQGSEA. The CDR3 extends over 14 amino acids.

For this clonotype: A much larger clone is a single base away; this may be a read error. The chain's CDR3 is CASSPRCRGSGVRAYEQYF. In DNA form, the CDR3 reads TGCGCCAGCAGCCCTCGGTGCAGGGGGTCGGGAGTACGGGCCTACGAGCAGTACTTC. The chain combines TRBV4-1 with TRBJ2-7; a weak D match, TRBD1 (7 bases). From germline, CDR1 is MGHRA and CDR2 YSYEKL. V was pared by 4 bases and J by 2 bases, with 27 bases between. The CDR3 is made up of 19 amino acids.

In its sample, this clonotype was seen many times. The rearrangement joins TRBV4-1 to TRBJ1-1; no definite D call. The CDR3 spans 16 residues. V was cut by 1 base and J by 0 bases, with 12 bases left in between. From germline, CDR1 is MGHRA and CDR2 YSYEKL. The CDR3 region is CASSQGQLGVNTEAFF. In nucleotides, the CDR3 is TGCGCCAGCAGCCAAGGACAACTCGGGGTGAACACTGAAGCTTTCTTT.

A word on this clonotype: This may come from a read error, since a much larger clone is one base off. The chain joins TRBV6-4 to TRBJ2-3; tentative D call: TRBD2 (5 bases). Germline V gene data show CDR1 as MRHNA and CDR2 as SNTAGT. The CDR3 spans 15 residues. The CDR3 DNA reads as TGTGCCAGAAGTGACTCGATAGCCGCGGGAGATACGCAGTATTTT. This sequence encodes CARSDSIAAGDTQYF.

This clonotype was counted only a few times. CDR3 loop: CASRGSGERGSGNTIYF. CDR3 bases: TGTGCCAGCAGGGGGTCTGGGGAAAGGGGTTCGGGAAACACCATATATTTT. V usage is TRBV25-1 and J usage is TRBJ1-3; weak D call: TRBD1 (5 bases). The CDR3 totals 17 residues. V was pared by 6 bases and J by 4 bases, with 22 bases between. Germline CDR1 and CDR2: MGHDK and SYGVNS.

The chain is built from TRBV7-9 and TRBJ2-7; D unresolved. Germline V gives CDR1 SEHNR, CDR2 FQNEAQ (reference sequence). The CDR3 consists of 11 residues. Trimming pared 5 bases from V and 9 bases from J, leaving 11 bases between. CDR3 sequence (DNA): TGTGCCAGCAGCCCCCTCTCTGTGCAGTACTTC. Translation: CASSPLSVQYF.

The chain uses TRBV29-1 and TRBJ2-7; 7 bases match TRBD1. The germline V gene encodes CDR1 SQVTM and CDR2 ANQGSEA. V lost 4 bases to trimming and J lost 5 bases; unmatched junction nucleotides: 8. The CDR3 extends over 13 amino acids. CDR3 loop: CSVVTGKPHEQYF. The CDR3 nucleotides read TGCAGCGTTGTGACAGGGAAGCCGCACGAGCAGTACTTC.

On this clonotype: Without the conserved terminal phenylalanine or tryptophan, this CDR3 likely stems from a read error. The chain is built from TRBV11-3 and TRBJ2-7, with D possibly being TRBD2 (5 bases). Trimming shortened V by 9 bases and J by 2 bases, and 20 bases separated the two germline ends. The CDR3 has 15 residues. Germline CDR1 reads SGHNT; CDR2 reads YENEEA. The DNA for the CDR3 is TGTGCCAGAAGCCCCCGACTCGGGGAAGCCTACGAGCAGTACTTA. Translation: CARSPRLGEAYEQYL.